The 23 T cell receptor beta chains reported below all come from one sample, sequenced in a study of T-cell memory formation after mild COVID-19. One entry per CDR3 protein, called by TCRdb with MiXCR from the 5' RACE reads. The sample lists 250,000 to 350,000 distinct CDR3 sequences, approximately 19% seen once, with over 20% in the top ten. Sequencing was performed on PBMCs or a T cell subset sorted from them (not recorded which). These receptors were collected from a man younger than 35 who had mild COVID-19 (a few samples of this study predate the infection). Cell type and time point are not known.

This clonotype was recorded a few times. This sequence joins TRBV6-2 or TRBV6-3 and TRBJ2-4, with D possibly matching TRBD2 (6 bases). V was shortened by 2 bases and J by 6 bases, with 8 bases between the two germline ends. The V gene's germline CDR1 is MNHEY and CDR2 SVGEGT. CDR3 length: 13 amino acids. The CDR3 nucleotides are TGTGCCAGCAGTTACGGAGGGTTAAACATTCAGTACTTC. Residues: CASSYGGLNIQYF.

Many counts were recorded for this clonotype. The chain carries TRBV7-9 and TRBJ1-2; the match to TRBD1 covers 9 bases. V shed 2 bases and J 0 bases; nucleotides not matched to a gene: 4. CDR1 and CDR2 from the germline V gene are SEHNR and FQNEAQ (reference sequence). The length of the CDR3 is 16 residues. CDR3 loop: CASSLNRGRTNYGYTF. CDR3 sequence (DNA): TGTGCCAGCAGCTTAAACAGGGGGCGAACTAACTATGGCTACACCTTC.

This clonotype occurred a few times. The V call is TRBV11-2, the J call TRBJ1-6, with TRBD1 matching over 10 bases. J was trimmed by 9 bases and V by 1 base; bases with no gene match: 3. From germline, CDR1 is SGHAT and CDR2 FQNNGV. The CDR3 runs to 15 residues. CDR3 protein: CASSLGDRGSSPLHF. CDR3 nucleotide sequence: TGTGCCAGCAGCTTAGGGGACAGGGGTAGTTCACCCCTCCACTTT.

J is TRBJ2-2 and V is TRBV7-8; D gene uncertain. The V end was cut by 7 bases, the J end by 1 base, with 10 bases between. CDR3 length equals 14 residues. Germline CDR1 is SGHVS and CDR2 is FQNEAQ. This CDR3 is CASTFQRNTGELFF. In DNA, the CDR3 is TGTGCCAGCACCTTTCAGAGGAACACCGGGGAGCTGTTTTTT.

The chain recombines TRBV18 with TRBJ2-7; 9 nucleotides match TRBD1. This CDR3 is 15 amino acids long. Germline loops: CDR1 KGHSH, CDR2 LQKENI. With 2 bases clipped from V and 4 bases from J, the junction kept 6 bases outside the gene matches. This CDR3 is CASSPEQGAVYEQYF. In DNA, the CDR3 is TGTGCCAGCTCACCAGAACAGGGGGCTGTGTACGAGCAGTACTTC. The full variable domain, with the rest looked up from reference TRBV18 and TRBJ2-7, is NAGVMQNPRHLVRRRGQEARLRCSPMKGHSHVYWYRQLPEEGLKFMVYLQKENIIDESGMPKERFSAEFPKEGPSILRIQQVVRGDSAAYFCASSPEQGAVYEQYFGPGTRLTVT.

This clonotype was seen more than once but under ten times. V usage is TRBV20-1 and J usage is TRBJ2-3; 9 positions agree with TRBD2. J lost 2 bases, V lost 7 bases, and 4 bases had no gene match. Germline V gene lookup returns CDR1 DFQATT and CDR2 SNEGSKA (reference sequence). The CDR3 consists of 13 residues. The CDR3 DNA reads as TGCAGTGGGAGCGGGGGGATCACAGATACGCAGTATTTT. Protein product: CSGSGGITDTQYF.

The chain uses TRBV5-1 and TRBJ1-1; TRBD1 might be the D (6 bases). The germline V gene has CDR1 SGHRS and CDR2 YFSETQ. V was cut by 0 bases and J by 7 bases, with 10 bases left in between. The CDR3 contains 13 residues. The CDR3 is CASSLGTAVEAFF. In DNA, the CDR3 is TGCGCCAGCAGCTTGGGGACAGCGGTTGAAGCTTTCTTT. The full variable domain, rest sourced from reference TRBV5-1 and TRBJ1-1, is KAGVTQTPRYLIKTRGQQVTLSCSPISGHRSVSWYQQTPGQGLQFLFEYFSETQRNKGNFPGRFSGRQFSNSRSEMNVSTLELGDSALYLCASSLGTAVEAFFGQGTRLTVV.

The genes are TRBV5-1 and TRBJ2-1; 8 bases map to TRBD1. With 1 base clipped from V and 3 bases from J, the junction kept 6 bases outside the gene matches. CDR1 is SGHRS, CDR2 YFSETQ, per germline. The CDR3 spans 16 residues. The CDR3 sequence: CASSLTGTGIYNEQFF. CDR3 coding DNA: TGCGCCAGCAGCTTGACCGGGACAGGCATCTACAATGAGCAGTTCTTC. Full variable domain (rest looked up from reference TRBV5-1 and TRBJ2-1): KAGVTQTPRYLIKTRGQQVTLSCSPISGHRSVSWYQQTPGQGLQFLFEYFSETQRNKGNFPGRFSGRQFSNSRSEMNVSTLELGDSALYLCASSLTGTGIYNEQFFGPGTRLTVL.

The J gene is TRBJ1-2, the V gene TRBV20-1; D perhaps matches TRBD1 (6 bases). In germline, CDR1 is DFQATT, CDR2 SNEGSKA (reference sequence). The CDR3 totals 13 residues. Trimming pared 6 bases from V and 3 bases from J, leaving 14 bases between. CDR3 region: CSARRDTYYGYTF. The CDR3 DNA sequence: TGCAGTGCCCGCCGGGACACATACTATGGCTACACCTTC.

The J gene is TRBJ2-3, the V gene TRBV9, with D uncertain. The CDR3 contains 16 residues. V was pared by 0 bases and J by 4 bases, with 15 bases between. The germline V gene has CDR1 SGDLS and CDR2 YYNGEE. CDR3 residues: CASSVEGYQHADTQYF. In nucleotides, the CDR3 is TGTGCCAGCAGCGTAGAAGGGTATCAGCATGCAGATACGCAGTATTTT.

About this clonotype itself: The DNA is omitted, as the CDR3 cannot be located on it reliably, and the CDR3 follows TCRdb's listing. This chain uses TRBV4-2 with TRBJ2-3; no DNA check was done on the table's D call, TRBD2. The CDR3 has 16 residues if both end residues are counted. The germline gives CDR1 LGHNA, CDR2 YNFKEQ. CDR3 region: CASSPSSTLGTDTQYF.

This clonotype was recorded a few times. The chain is built from TRBV7-6 and TRBJ1-2, with D unclear. Germline assignment: CDR1 SGHVS and CDR2 FNYEAQ. Trimming stripped 5 bases from V and 5 bases from J, with 15 bases between. The CDR3 is 14 residues long. CDR3 nucleotide sequence: TGTGCCAGCAGCCCAAGAGGACTTCTTTATGGCTACACCTTC. This encodes CASSPRGLLYGYTF.

This clonotype was detected a few times. The rearrangement uses TRBV25-1 and TRBJ2-2, with D unresolved. Germline V CDR1 and CDR2: MGHDK, SYGVNS. This CDR3 comprises 16 residues. V was clipped by 2 bases and J by 0 bases, with 10 bases between them. The CDR3 DNA reads TGTGCCAGCAGTGAACTGGCGGCCTCGAACACCGGGGAGCTGTTTTTT. Protein sequence: CASSELAASNTGELFF.

V and J are TRBV30 and TRBJ2-7; no reliable D call. The CDR3 contains 13 residues. Germline V lookup: CDR1 GTSNPN, CDR2 SVGIG (reference sequence). Trimming took off 2 bases at V and 2 bases at J, with 10 bases between the two ends. The CDR3 reads CAWSIEEPYEQYF. Written as DNA, the CDR3 is TGTGCCTGGAGTATTGAGGAGCCCTACGAGCAGTACTTC. The whole variable domain, remainder taken from reference TRBV30 and TRBJ2-7, is SQTIHQWPATLVQPVGSPLSLECTVEGTSNPNLYWYRQAAGRGLQLLFYSVGIGQISSEVPQNLSASRPQDRQFILSSKKLLLSDSGFYLCAWSIEEPYEQYFGPGTRLTVT.

The chain links TRBV20-1 to TRBJ1-3; 8 bases align to TRBD1. This CDR3 region has 16 residues. V lost 1 base, J lost 2 bases, and 7 bases stayed unmatched. Germline CDR1 reads DFQATT; CDR2 reads SNEGSKA (reference sequence). This chain's CDR3 is CSARGRTGRPGNTIYF. The CDR3 bases are TGCAGTGCTAGAGGTCGGACAGGGAGACCTGGAAACACCATATATTTT.

This chain links TRBV5-4 with TRBJ2-5, with D perhaps matching TRBD1 or TRBD2 (6 bases each). This CDR3 comprises 15 residues. Trimming stripped 2 bases from V and 5 bases from J, with 16 bases between. CDR1 and CDR2 from the germline V gene are SGHNT and YYREEE (reference sequence). The CDR3 is CASSFFPGAEETQYF. The CDR3 region has the DNA TGTGCCAGCAGCTTTTTTCCGGGGGCGGAGGAGACCCAGTACTTC.

This clonotype was observed a handful of times. This rearrangement joins TRBV4-3 to TRBJ1-5, with a tentative D call TRBD1 (5 bases). Germline loops: CDR1 LGHNA, CDR2 YSLEER. Trimming shortened V by 4 bases and J by 5 bases, and 9 bases separated the two germline ends. CDR3 length equals 13 residues. The DNA for the CDR3 is TGCGCCAGCAGCCGGCGGGGGGATCAGCCCCAGCATTTT. Protein: CASSRRGDQPQHF.

This rearrangement joins TRBV20-1 to TRBJ2-1, with TRBD2 identical over 12 bases. The CDR3 contains 15 residues. With 7 bases clipped from V and 2 bases from J, the junction kept 6 bases outside the gene matches. Germline CDR1 is DFQATT and CDR2 is SNEGSKA (reference sequence). CDR3 in DNA: TGCAGTGGAAAGACTAGCGGGGGACCCTACAATGAGCAGTTCTTC. Amino acid sequence: CSGKTSGGPYNEQFF.

The chain has TRBV11-2 and TRBJ1-2; D is possibly TRBD1 (6 bases). Trimming removed 4 bases from V and 3 bases from J, with 9 bases in between. Germline values: CDR1 SGHAT, CDR2 FQNNGV. This CDR3 comprises 13 residues. The DNA for the CDR3 is TGTGCCAGCAGCTCCTACAGGGACTATGGCTACACCTTC. Protein product: CASSSYRDYGYTF.

This chain connects TRBV29-1 to TRBJ1-2; a possible D gene is TRBD1 (5 bases). The V gene lost 2 bases and the J gene lost 7 bases, with 8 bases spanning the gap. Germline assignment: CDR1 SQVTM and CDR2 ANQGSEA. The CDR3 consists of 11 residues. The CDR3 region is CSVERGGGYTF. As DNA, the CDR3 is TGCAGCGTTGAAAGGGGAGGTGGCTACACCTTC. Full variable domain (missing parts from reference TRBV29-1 and TRBJ1-2): SAVISQKPSRDICQRGTSLTIQCQVDSQVTMMFWYRQQPGQSLTLIATANQGSEATYESGFVIDKFPISRPNLTFSTLTVSNMSPEDSSIYLCSVERGGGYTFGSGTRLTVV.

This clonotype has a handful of counts. The V and J genes are TRBV29-1 and TRBJ2-1, with 8 positions matching TRBD2. There are 13 residues in the CDR3. Unmatched junction bases numbered 11, after V lost 6 bases and J lost 10 bases. Germline lookup yields CDR1 SQVTM and CDR2 ANQGSEA. The CDR3 DNA reads TGCAGCGTCGCGGGGGGCGGGAATTTGGAGCAGTTCTTC. Its protein is CSVAGGGNLEQFF.

The genes are TRBV7-9 and TRBJ1-4; no reliable D call. The CDR3 spans 16 residues. Germline CDR1 SEHNR, CDR2 FQNEAQ (reference sequence). The germline V and J ends were trimmed by 1 base and 8 bases, with 17 bases remaining between them. CDR3 coding DNA: TGTGCCAGCAGCTTAGATGGCCTCCTAGGAGGGGAAAAACTGTTTTTT. This encodes CASSLDGLLGGEKLFF. Full variable domain (remainder filled in from reference TRBV7-9 and TRBJ1-4): DTGVSQNPRHKITKRGQNVTFRCDPISEHNRLYWYRQTLGQGPEFLTYFQNEAQLEKSRLLSDRFSAERPKGSFSTLEIQRTEQGDSAMYLCASSLDGLLGGEKLFFGSGTQLSVL.

The genes are TRBV6-5 and TRBJ1-2; weak D call: TRBD1 (5 bases). CDR1 is MNHEY, CDR2 SVGAGI, per germline. V dropped 3 bases and J dropped 9 bases, with 11 bases sitting between them. The CDR3 has 12 residues. In DNA form, the CDR3 reads TGTGCCAGCAGTTATTGGCAGGGAAGCTACACCTTC. Residues: CASSYWQGSYTF.